These 24 T cell receptor beta chains came from one sample sequenced in a study of blood T cells in healthy people across ages. Primed by a sample-barcoded 5' primer and a J-beta primer mix, a second PCR proceeded for roughly 7 to 12 cycles. TCRdb re-analysed the 5' RACE reads in MiXCR, keeping a single row per CDR3 protein. The table has about 1.5 million distinct CDR3 sequences, under 55% seen once; the top ten hold about 4%. Sample: blood. The receptor set was obtained from a woman aged 18-29 years in good health.

This clonotype was counted between two and nine times. This sequence joins TRBV14 and TRBJ2-7; no definite D call. V gave up 3 bases and J gave up 2 bases, with 5 bases separating them. The CDR3 has 12 amino acids. Germline-derived CDR1 and CDR2 are SGHDN and FVKESK. The CDR3: CASSHTPYEQYF. CDR3 nucleotide sequence: TGTGCCAGCAGCCATACCCCCTACGAGCAGTACTTC.

This clonotype was seen more than once but under ten times. The chain has TRBV7-2 and TRBJ2-7; 9 bases map to TRBD2. Germline values: CDR1 SGHTA, CDR2 FQGNSA. The CDR3 is 17 residues long. J gave up 1 base and V 0 bases, and 7 bases lay outside the gene matches. In DNA, the CDR3 is TGTGCCAGCAGCTTAGCGCTAGCTAGCGGGGTGTCCTACGAGCAGTACTTC. Protein product: CASSLALASGVSYEQYF.

This clonotype showed up many times. This chain uses TRBV5-1 with TRBJ2-5; D may be TRBD1 (5 bases). CDR3 length: 15 residues. Trimming took off 0 bases at V and 0 bases at J, with 9 bases between the two ends. Germline V gene lookup returns CDR1 SGHRS and CDR2 YFSETQ. The CDR3 spells CASSLEGFYQETQYF. The CDR3 nucleotides read TGCGCCAGCAGCTTGGAGGGGTTCTACCAAGAGACCCAGTACTTC.

This clonotype occurred once. The genes are TRBV25-1 and TRBJ2-1; 8 positions agree with TRBD2. The J call may be wrong; the DNA end is better matched by TRBJ2-7. The CDR3 has 15 amino acids. Germline values: CDR1 MGHDK, CDR2 SYGVNS. The CDR3: CASSDLAGIYNEQYF. The CDR3 nucleotides read TGTGCCAGCAGTGATCTAGCGGGTATCTACAATGAGCAGTACTTC.

The V call is TRBV6-5, the J call TRBJ2-7; tentatively, D is TRBD1 (5 bases). V was shortened by 8 bases and J by 2 bases, with 13 bases between the two germline ends. CDR1 and CDR2 (germline): MNHEY, SVGAGI. CDR3 length: 13 residues. DNA of the CDR3: TGTGCCAGCGGGGCCACATTCACCTACGAGCAGTACTTC. Translated: CASGATFTYEQYF.

This clonotype showed up just a few times. The chain employs TRBV10-3 and TRBJ2-1; 9 nucleotides align to TRBD2. The V gene's germline CDR1 is ENHRY and CDR2 SYGVKD. V gave up 6 bases and J gave up 4 bases; unmatched junction bases: 7. The CDR3 has 15 amino acids. CDR3 sequence reads: CAIRGQTSGYNEQFF. The CDR3 coding sequence is TGTGCCATCAGGGGCCAGACTAGCGGATACAATGAGCAGTTCTTC.

V is TRBV4-3 and J is TRBJ2-3, with D perhaps matching TRBD2 (5 bases). Trimming shortened V by 5 bases and J by 5 bases, and 11 bases separated the two germline ends. CDR1 is LGHNA and CDR2 is YSLEER in the germline V gene. The CDR3 is made up of 13 amino acids. The CDR3 spells CASSSGPLDTQYF. The CDR3 DNA follows: TGCGCCAGCAGCAGCGGCCCCTTAGATACGCAGTATTTT.

V and J are TRBV25-1 and TRBJ2-1; TRBD2 matches at 12 bases. The J call may be in error: the DNA end matches TRBJ2-7 better. The CDR3 spans 15 residues. CDR1 is MGHDK, CDR2 SYGVNS, per germline. CDR3 residues: CASSEPSGGGNEQYF. The CDR3 nucleotides read TGTGCCAGCAGTGAGCCTAGCGGGGGGGGCAATGAGCAGTACTTC.

With regard to this clonotype: This sequence may be a read error, since a much larger clone differs from it by one base. This chain links TRBV7-2 with TRBJ2-3; D might be TRBD1 or TRBD2, each matching 5 bases. V gave up 5 bases and J gave up 3 bases, with 12 bases separating them. Germline V CDR1 and CDR2: SGHTA, FQGNSA. There are 14 residues in the CDR3. The CDR3: CTSSPGWGTDTQYF. CDR3 in DNA: TGTACCAGCAGCCCAGGGTGGGGGACAGATACGCAGTATTTT.

The chain employs TRBV24-1 and TRBJ2-7, with TRBD2 matching over 10 bases. Germline CDR1 KGHDR, CDR2 SFDVKD. The CDR3 consists of 15 residues. V lost 9 bases and J lost 3; bases outside the gene matches: 10. CDR3 sequence: CATLGGTSDHYEQYF. In nucleotides, the CDR3 is TGTGCCACCCTTGGGGGGACTAGCGATCACTACGAGCAGTACTTC.

The J gene is TRBJ1-5, the V gene TRBV7-8; 8 bases are a match to TRBD1. The V segment lost 5 bases and the J segment 0 bases; nucleotides outside the gene matches: 9. Germline CDR1 and CDR2: SGHVS and FQNEAQ. The CDR3 covers 17 residues. The CDR3 sequence: CASSLRDRPYSNQPQHF. CDR3 sequence (DNA): TGTGCCAGCAGCCTGAGGGACAGGCCTTATAGCAATCAGCCCCAGCATTTT. The whole variable domain, remainder taken from reference TRBV7-8 and TRBJ1-5, is GAGVSQSPRYKVAKRGQDVALRCDPISGHVSLFWYQQALGQGPEFLTYFQNEAQLDKSGLPSDRFFAERPEGSVSTLKIQRTQQEDSAVYLCASSLRDRPYSNQPQHFGDGTRLSIL.

This sequence joins TRBV29-1 and TRBJ2-3; D remains ambiguous. CDR3 length: 14 residues. Trimming took off 6 bases at V and 4 bases at J, with 17 bases between the two ends. Germline CDR1 SQVTM, CDR2 ANQGSEA. The CDR3: CSVRPMRPADTQYF. DNA for the CDR3: TGCAGCGTACGACCGATGCGGCCCGCAGATACGCAGTATTTT.

This clonotype was seen at least ten times. At one boundary the junction diverges from the germline segment, which might be a read error. The rearrangement links TRBV5-1 to TRBJ2-3; unclear D gene. The CDR3 totals 14 residues. Germline-derived CDR1 and CDR2 are SGHRS and YFSETQ. CDR3 nucleotide sequence: TGTGCCAGCAGCTTAGAATCATCCACAGATACGCAGTATTTT. Its translation is CASSLESSTDTQYF.

This clonotype was found a few times. The V gene is TRBV27, the J gene TRBJ1-5; D is unresolved. Germline V gene sequence: CDR1 MNHEY, CDR2 SMNVEV (reference sequence). Trimming cost V 6 bases and J 7 bases, with 13 bases left between them. The CDR3 is 13 amino acids. The CDR3 DNA is TGTGCCAGCAGGTCGCTCGAAGAACAGCCCCAGCATTTT. It is translated as CASRSLEEQPQHF.

The CDR3 loop is CASSQDLRLAAYEQYF. CDR3 nucleotides: TGTGCCAGCAGCCAAGATCTTAGACTAGCGGCCTACGAGCAGTACTTC. The rearrangement links TRBV3-1 to TRBJ2-7; TRBD2 matches 9 bases. Germline V gene data show CDR1 as LGHDT and CDR2 as YNNKEL (reference sequence). The CDR3 loop spans 16 amino acids. Germline trimming cut 0 bases from V and 2 bases from J; bases unmatched to any gene: 5.

The CDR3 spells CASSTRGHGDEQYF. The CDR3 DNA reads as TGTGCCAGCAGCACGCGGGGACACGGGGACGAGCAGTACTTC. J is TRBJ2-1 and V is TRBV7-9, with D tentatively TRBD1 or TRBD2 (6 bases each). The DNA end favors TRBJ2-7, so the J call may be wrong. This CDR3 is 14 amino acids long. In germline, CDR1 is SEHNR, CDR2 FQNEAQ (reference sequence).

The chain carries TRBV20-1 and TRBJ2-5, with 9 bases that match TRBD2. CDR1 is DFQATT and CDR2 is SNEGSKA in the germline V gene (reference sequence). The CDR3 has 15 residues. V shed 4 bases, J shed 5 bases, and the junction held 11 bases outside the gene matches. CDR3 DNA: TGCAGTGCTATTCCTCCGCGCGGGGGGGTGGAGACCCAGTACTTC. It yields the protein CSAIPPRGGVETQYF.

The chain carries TRBV7-2 and TRBJ1-1; 7 bases line up with TRBD1. The CDR3 is made up of 16 amino acids. The V segment lost 4 bases and the J segment 0 bases; nucleotides outside the gene matches: 8. Germline V gives CDR1 SGHTA, CDR2 FQGNSA. DNA of the CDR3: TGTGCCAGCAGCTCATACCGGGACAGTCTGAACACTGAAGCTTTCTTT. Residues: CASSSYRDSLNTEAFF.

This clonotype was counted only a few times. Written as DNA, the CDR3 is TGTGCCAGCAGCCCCCTGGTGCCAGGGGGAATGAGCAATCAGCCCCAGCATTTT. This encodes CASSPLVPGGMSNQPQHF. This chain connects TRBV12-3 or TRBV12-4 to TRBJ1-5, with 7 bases identical to TRBD1. The CDR3 sequence is 18 residues long. J gave up 1 base and V 6 bases, and 15 bases lay outside the gene matches.

CDR3 nucleotides: TGCGCCAGCAGCCAAGATCGGGGGTACGCTGAAGCTTTCTTT. The encoded protein is CASSQDRGYAEAFF. The chain joins TRBV4-1 to TRBJ1-1, with D maybe TRBD1 (5 bases). Trimming pared 0 bases from V and 6 bases from J, leaving 11 bases between. Germline V gene sequence: CDR1 MGHRA, CDR2 YSYEKL. This CDR3 is built from 14 residues.

This clonotype was observed a handful of times. The chain uses TRBV7-9 and TRBJ1-2, with D unclear. This CDR3 contains 15 residues. Germline CDR1 SEHNR, CDR2 FQNEAQ (reference sequence). Trimming shortened V by 4 bases and J by 8 bases, and 20 bases separated the two germline ends. The DNA for the CDR3 is TGTGCCAGCAGCTCTACCATCCAGGTGGGGAGCGGCTACACCTTC. Amino acid sequence: CASSSTIQVGSGYTF.

Notes on this clonotype: Relative to the germline gene, one junction end is altered; a read error may explain this. V and J are TRBV13 and TRBJ1-5; D call uncertain. Germline loops: CDR1 PRHDT, CDR2 FYEKMQ (reference sequence). This CDR3 has 15 residues. CDR3 amino acids: CAGSLGRNSNQPQHF. CDR3 DNA sequence: TGTGCCGGCAGCCTCGGACGGAATAGCAATCAGCCCCAGCATTTT.

V and J are TRBV20-1 and TRBJ2-1; possible D gene TRBD2, 7 bases. In germline, CDR1 is DFQATT, CDR2 SNEGSKA (reference sequence). The CDR3 extends over 13 amino acids. Trimming stripped 4 bases from V and 8 bases from J, with 15 bases between. This chain's CDR3 is CSAKHPGGYEQFF. Written as DNA, the CDR3 is TGCAGTGCTAAACACCCGGGGGGCTATGAGCAGTTCTTC.

Only a few counts were recorded for this clonotype. The V call is TRBV20-1, the J call TRBJ2-1, with TRBD2 matching over 7 bases. The CDR3 extends over 14 amino acids. Losses at the gene ends were 1 base for V and 8 bases for J; bases not matched to a gene: 8. Germline-derived CDR1 and CDR2 are DFQATT and SNEGSKA (reference sequence). The chain's CDR3 is CSARGSGIRDEQFF. The CDR3 DNA sequence: TGCAGTGCTAGAGGGAGCGGGATAAGGGATGAGCAGTTCTTC.